These 21 T cell receptor beta chains originate from one sample sequenced in a study of T cell responses to AZD1222 COVID-19 vaccine. Produced via immunoSEQ multiplex PCR; TCRdb's table is partial and in-frame only. The profile covers 110,000 to 150,000 clones, with over 90% appearing a single time and under 6.5% taken by the ten largest. Sequenced here: peripheral blood, sampled on day 0 of AZD1222 vaccination. These TCRs come from an adult in good health.

The chain is built from TRBV20-1 and TRBJ2-7; 9 bases align to TRBD2. V lost 3 bases, J lost 1 base, and 4 bases stayed unmatched. The CDR3 spans 14 residues. Germline V lookup: CDR1 DFQATT, CDR2 SNEGSKA (reference sequence). CDR3 bases: TGCAGTGCTAGTCCCAGCGGGGGGTCCTACGAGCAGTACTTC. Its translation: CSASPSGGSYEQYF.

The gene calls are TRBV7-2 and TRBJ2-7; perhaps D is TRBD1 or TRBD2 (5 bases each). The length of the CDR3 is 15 residues. Trimming left V 5 bases short and J 0 bases short, with 14 bases between. Germline V gene sequence: CDR1 SGHTA, CDR2 FQGNSA. The CDR3 protein is CASSLQDGLSYEQYF. The CDR3 DNA reads as TGTGCCAGCAGCCTACAGGACGGACTCTCCTACGAGCAGTACTTC.

V usage is TRBV6-5 and J usage is TRBJ2-1; 8 bases line up with TRBD1. With V trimmed by 6 bases and J by 9 bases, 13 bases remained unmatched. Germline CDR1 reads MNHEY; CDR2 reads SVGAGI. The CDR3 runs 15 residues. The CDR3 coding sequence is TGTGCCAGCAGCTTCGGCGGGGTACAGGGGGGTGAGCAGTTCTTC. This translates into CASSFGGVQGGEQFF.

The genes are TRBV12-3 or TRBV12-4 and TRBJ1-1, with D perhaps matching TRBD1 (6 bases). CDR3 length: 13 residues. The ends were cut back, 2 bases at V and 5 bases at J, with 9 bases in the middle. In nucleotides, the CDR3 is TGTGCCAGCAGTTTAAGGGGGGATACTGAAGCTTTCTTT. Translated, it gives CASSLRGDTEAFF.

V and J are TRBV30 and TRBJ2-7; TRBD1 agrees at 9 bases. The V and J ends lost 3 bases and 5 bases, in that order; junction bases with no gene match: 5. Per the germline V gene, CDR1 is GTSNPN and CDR2 is SVGIG (reference sequence). This CDR3 is built from 13 residues. CDR3 protein: CAWRGTGINEQYF. The CDR3 bases are TGTGCCTGGAGAGGGACAGGGATCAACGAGCAGTACTTC.

The chain uses TRBV19 and TRBJ2-3, with D perhaps TRBD1 (6 bases). This CDR3 has 16 amino acids. With 0 bases removed from V and 1 base from J, the gap between germline ends came to 11 bases. Germline V gives CDR1 LNHDA, CDR2 SQIVND (reference sequence). This CDR3 reads CASSIDWGLGTDTQYF. CDR3 nucleotide sequence: TGTGCCAGTAGTATAGATTGGGGGCTGGGCACAGATACGCAGTATTTT.

This chain connects TRBV3-1 (or the pseudogene TRBV3-2) to TRBJ2-1, with 7 bases identical to TRBD1. The CDR3 sequence is 17 residues long. CDR1 is LGHDT, CDR2 YNNKEL, per germline (reference sequence). After removal of 1 base from V and 4 bases from J, the junction contained 10 bases not matched to a gene. The CDR3 reads CASSQGFRDSSYNEQFF. The CDR3 DNA reads TGTGCCAGCAGCCAAGGATTCCGGGACAGCTCATACAATGAGCAGTTCTTC.

The chain uses TRBV7-2 and TRBJ2-5; TRBD1 is a possible D gene (5 bases). The CDR3 is 15 residues long. The germline V gene has CDR1 SGHTA and CDR2 FQGNSA. Trimming shortened V by 1 base and J by 1 base, and 10 bases separated the two germline ends. The CDR3 loop reads CASSLVGDSQETQYF. CDR3 in DNA: TGTGCCAGCAGCTTAGTAGGCGACAGCCAAGAGACCCAGTACTTC.

The chain combines TRBV12-3 or TRBV12-4 with TRBJ2-7, with D perhaps matching TRBD1 (6 bases). Trimming removed 5 bases at V and 3 bases at J, with 11 bases between. The CDR3 loop spans 13 amino acids. The DNA for the CDR3 is TGTGCCAGCAGTCCGTACAGGGACTACGAGCAGTACTTC. It codes for CASSPYRDYEQYF.

This clone was detected once. The chain recombines TRBV2 with TRBJ2-5; D is undetermined. Trimming removed 6 bases from V and 9 bases from J, with 20 bases in between. This CDR3 has 14 amino acids. Looked up from germline, CDR1 is SNHLY and CDR2 is FYNNEI. The CDR3 sequence is CASSPRKGLSAQYF. The CDR3 nucleotides are TGTGCCAGCAGCCCCAGGAAAGGGTTGTCGGCCCAGTACTTC.

This chain joins TRBV6-5 and TRBJ1-5; no firm D call. Trimming left V 4 bases short and J 5 bases short, with 15 bases between. CDR1 and CDR2 from the germline V gene are MNHEY and SVGAGI. The CDR3 runs to 15 residues. The CDR3: CASSSAFPGYQPQHF. DNA for the CDR3: TGTGCCAGCAGTTCCGCATTTCCAGGATATCAGCCCCAGCATTTT.

V usage is TRBV5-1 and J usage is TRBJ1-3; perhaps TRBD1 as D (6 bases). The CDR3 loop spans 13 amino acids. CDR1 and CDR2 from the germline V gene are SGHRS and YFSETQ. V dropped 4 bases and J dropped 4 bases, with 9 bases sitting between them. The CDR3 region is CASSPGTGNTIYF. The CDR3, as DNA: TGCGCCAGCAGCCCTGGGACAGGAAACACCATATATTTT.

The chain combines TRBV6-2 or TRBV6-3 with TRBJ2-1; 11 nucleotides align to TRBD1. V shed 2 bases and J 7 bases; nucleotides not matched to a gene: 4. CDR1 is MNHEY and CDR2 is SVGEGT in the germline V gene. CDR3 length: 15 amino acids. The CDR3 here is CASSYGQGADNEQFF. The CDR3 nucleotides are TGTGCCAGCAGTTACGGACAGGGGGCGGATAATGAGCAGTTCTTC.

The gene calls are TRBV5-4 and TRBJ2-2, with D maybe TRBD1 (5 bases). This CDR3 has 16 residues. Trimming removed 0 bases from V and 7 bases from J, with 16 bases in between. Per germline, CDR1 SGHNT and CDR2 YYREEE (reference sequence). The chain's CDR3 is CASSLEQGRSGGELFF. The CDR3 region has the DNA TGTGCCAGCAGCTTGGAGCAGGGTAGAAGTGGCGGGGAGCTGTTTTTT.

The chain employs TRBV27 and TRBJ2-1; D possibly corresponds to TRBD1 (5 bases). From germline, CDR1 is MNHEY and CDR2 SMNVEV (reference sequence). The CDR3 covers 12 residues. Deletions cut 5 bases from V and 9 bases from J, with 11 bases between. CDR3 sequence reads: CASSLLQGEQFF. In DNA, the CDR3 is TGTGCCAGCAGTCTTCTTCAGGGTGAGCAGTTCTTC.

The gene calls are TRBV6-5 and TRBJ1-2; 11 positions agree with TRBD1. Trimming took 5 bases from V and 4 from J; bases not matched to a gene: 3. Germline CDR1 is MNHEY and CDR2 is SVGAGI. The CDR3 contains 14 residues. The CDR3 region has the DNA TGTGCCAGCAGTAGGGGACAGGGGGTCTATGGCTACACCTTC. The encoded protein is CASSRGQGVYGYTF.

V gene TRBV5-1 combines with J gene TRBJ1-2; 7 bases match TRBD1. This CDR3 region has 17 residues. Per germline, CDR1 SGHRS and CDR2 YFSETQ. J was trimmed by 8 bases and V by 0 bases; bases with no gene match: 16. The CDR3 region has the DNA TGCGCCAGCAGCTTGGGTGTTGGTTCACAGGGGAAGAGCGGCTACACCTTC. Protein: CASSLGVGSQGKSGYTF.

The chain joins TRBV9 to TRBJ2-1; 12 nucleotides agree with TRBD2. The CDR3 is made up of 17 amino acids. In germline, CDR1 is SGDLS, CDR2 YYNGEE. The junction had 4 bases not matched to a gene; V was cut back by 3 bases and J by 0 bases. This CDR3 reads CASSAVTSGSSYNEQFF. The CDR3 DNA follows: TGTGCCAGCAGCGCCGTGACTAGCGGGAGCTCCTACAATGAGCAGTTCTTC.

This clone was detected only once. V is TRBV27 and J is TRBJ1-1; TRBD1 might be the D (5 bases). CDR1 and CDR2 from the germline V gene are MNHEY and SMNVEV (reference sequence). V lost 1 base to trimming and J lost 1 base, with 7 bases between them. The CDR3 has 14 residues. CDR3 sequence (DNA): TGTGCCAGCAGTTTATGGGGGAAGAACACTGAAGCTTTCTTT. Translating gives CASSLWGKNTEAFF.

The chain couples TRBV30 to TRBJ1-1; no clear D gene. The CDR3 extends over 11 amino acids. Germline-derived CDR1 and CDR2 are GTSNPN and SVGIG (reference sequence). V was pared by 8 bases and J by 0 bases, with 7 bases between. CDR3 residues: CAHGVNTEAFF. The CDR3 DNA reads TGTGCCCACGGAGTGAACACTGAAGCTTTCTTT.

J is TRBJ1-2 and V is TRBV19; D possibly corresponds to TRBD1 (5 bases). The CDR3 is made up of 15 amino acids. V lost 4 bases and J lost 4, with 16 bases in between. From germline, CDR1 is LNHDA and CDR2 SQIVND (reference sequence). CDR3 sequence: CASSKTARQGYGYTF. In nucleotides, the CDR3 is TGTGCCAGTAGTAAGACAGCCCGTCAGGGCTATGGCTACACCTTC.